Here is one T cell receptor (beta chain) with its context. This entry is derived from a study of CD8+ T cells in alopecia areata. After isolation, RNA underwent reverse transcription to generate cDNA as the sequencing template. Here immunoSEQ multiplex PCR was the method, and the copy in TCRdb shows in-frame clones only, minus some. The sample shows under 200,000 clones, roughly 60% of them seen only once. Treatment specified: oral pan-JAK inhibitor, 5-10 mg twice daily. The investigators collected lesional scalp punch biopsies and peripheral blood from alopecia areata patients. Germline CDR1 GTSNPN, CDR2 SVGIG (reference sequence). Trimming removed 5 bases from V and 7 bases from J, with 12 bases in between. The CDR3 is made up of 13 amino acids.

Sequencing was performed on CD4+ T cells sorted from blood, taken at week 24, from a patient treated with tofacitinib. The receptor's source is a human donor with alopecia areata. The J gene is TRBJ1-6, the V gene TRBV30, with D tentatively TRBD1 (5 bases). In DNA form, the CDR3 reads TGTGCCTGGGGCCGGGACGGAAATTCACCCCTCCACTTT. Its protein is CAWGRDGNSPLHF.